What follows describes a single T cell receptor (beta chain). The record originates from a study of cytomegalovirus exposure and HLA in healthy donors. Vbeta (60) and Jbeta (13) primers were used in the PCR. Some clones are missing from TCRdb's copy, which holds only in-frame ones; the method was immunoSEQ multiplex PCR. The sample carries approximately 180,000 clones, roughly 80% recorded once. This clonotype originated in a woman aged 50 to 60 in good health and CMV-seropositive. The specimen was PBMCs.

The CDR3 sequence: CASSYFSGTGVYEQYF. The CDR3, as DNA: TGTGCCAGCAGTTACTTTTCCGGGACAGGGGTCTACGAGCAGTACTTC. This rearrangement joins TRBV6-5 to TRBJ2-7; 10 positions match TRBD1. This CDR3 contains 16 residues. Germline CDR1 MNHEY, CDR2 SVGAGI. The J segment lost 3 bases and the V segment lost 1 base, leaving 6 bases of the junction unmatched.